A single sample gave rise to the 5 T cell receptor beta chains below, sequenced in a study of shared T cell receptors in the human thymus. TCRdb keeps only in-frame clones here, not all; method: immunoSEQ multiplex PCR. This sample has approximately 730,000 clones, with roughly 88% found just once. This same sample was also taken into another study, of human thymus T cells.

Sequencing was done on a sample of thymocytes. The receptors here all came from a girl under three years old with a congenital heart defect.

For the CDR3, the DNA is TGTGCCAGCAGCCACCGGGAAGAGGAGCCCCAGCATTTT. Its translation: CASSHREEEPQHF. The J gene is TRBJ1-5, the V gene TRBV27; D uncertain. This CDR3 has 13 residues. The V end lost 6 bases, the J end lost 8 bases, and 14 bases lay between the germline ends. Germline V gene sequence: CDR1 MNHEY, CDR2 SMNVEV (reference sequence).

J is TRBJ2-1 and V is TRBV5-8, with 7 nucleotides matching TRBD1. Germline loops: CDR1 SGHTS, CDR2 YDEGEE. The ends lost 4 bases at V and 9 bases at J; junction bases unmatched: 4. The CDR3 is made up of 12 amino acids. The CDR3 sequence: CASSTRQGEQFF. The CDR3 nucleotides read TGTGCCAGCAGCACCAGACAGGGTGAGCAGTTCTTC.

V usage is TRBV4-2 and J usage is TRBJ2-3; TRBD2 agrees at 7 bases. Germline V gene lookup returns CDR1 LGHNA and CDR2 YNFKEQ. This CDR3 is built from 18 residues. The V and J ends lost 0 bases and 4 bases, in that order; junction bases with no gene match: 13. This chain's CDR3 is CASSQDRGAGIGADTQYF. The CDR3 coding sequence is TGTGCCAGCAGCCAAGATCGGGGAGCGGGGATCGGCGCAGATACGCAGTATTTT.

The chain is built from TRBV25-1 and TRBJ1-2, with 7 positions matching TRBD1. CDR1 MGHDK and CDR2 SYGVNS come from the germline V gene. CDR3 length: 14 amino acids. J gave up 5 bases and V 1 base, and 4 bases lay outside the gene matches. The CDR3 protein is CASSESGTEYGYTF. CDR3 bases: TGTGCCAGCAGTGAATCCGGGACAGAATATGGCTACACCTTC.

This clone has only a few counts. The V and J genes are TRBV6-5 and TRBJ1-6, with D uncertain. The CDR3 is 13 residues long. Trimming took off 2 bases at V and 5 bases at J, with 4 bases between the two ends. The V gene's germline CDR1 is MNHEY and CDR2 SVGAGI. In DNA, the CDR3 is TGTGCCAGCAGTTACCAGAATAATTCACCCCTCCACTTT. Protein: CASSYQNNSPLHF.